This T cell receptor (beta chain) was sequenced for a study of identical twins. Regarding the study as a whole: Sharing of beta out-of-frame sequences by twins showed a weaker excess.

Comments on this clonotype: Its target is unknown.

The CDR3 contains 16 residues. Trimming shortened V by 1 base and J by 4 bases, and 15 bases separated the two germline ends. Germline V gene lookup returns CDR1 SGHAT and CDR2 FQNNGV. Each cDNA held unique molecular identifiers, and template switching gave it a universal primer site. TCRdb independently ran MiXCR on the 5' RACE reads; one entry per CDR3 protein. The profile shows some 560,000 distinct CDR3 sequences, approximately 10% of them singletons. This sample was also put to use in a study of yellow fever vaccine responses in identical twins. That investigation notes: Each twin's T cell response to the vaccine was reported to look partly convergent and partly personalized.

The chain links TRBV11-2 to TRBJ2-3, with D tentatively TRBD1 or TRBD2 (5 bases each). This clonotype was obtained from a woman aged 18 to 35 in good health. Material: PBMCs. The CDR3 region has the DNA TGTGCCAGCAGCTTAGGGGGCCGGGGAGAGTCAGATACGCAGTATTTT. It codes for CASSLGGRGESDTQYF.